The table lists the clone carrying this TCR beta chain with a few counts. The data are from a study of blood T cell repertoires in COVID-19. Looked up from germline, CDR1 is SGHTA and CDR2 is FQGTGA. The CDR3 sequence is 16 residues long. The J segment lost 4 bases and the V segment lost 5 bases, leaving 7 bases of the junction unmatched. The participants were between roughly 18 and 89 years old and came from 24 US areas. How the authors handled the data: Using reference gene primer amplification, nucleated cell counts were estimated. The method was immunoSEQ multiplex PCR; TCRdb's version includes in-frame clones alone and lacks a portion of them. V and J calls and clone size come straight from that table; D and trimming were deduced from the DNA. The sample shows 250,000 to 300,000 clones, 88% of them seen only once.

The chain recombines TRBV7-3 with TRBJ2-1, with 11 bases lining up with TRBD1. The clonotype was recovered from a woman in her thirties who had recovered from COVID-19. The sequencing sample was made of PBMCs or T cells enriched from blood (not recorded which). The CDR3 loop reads CASSKGQGAGYNEQFF. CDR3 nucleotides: TGTGCCAGCAGCAAAGGACAGGGGGCGGGTTACAATGAGCAGTTCTTC.